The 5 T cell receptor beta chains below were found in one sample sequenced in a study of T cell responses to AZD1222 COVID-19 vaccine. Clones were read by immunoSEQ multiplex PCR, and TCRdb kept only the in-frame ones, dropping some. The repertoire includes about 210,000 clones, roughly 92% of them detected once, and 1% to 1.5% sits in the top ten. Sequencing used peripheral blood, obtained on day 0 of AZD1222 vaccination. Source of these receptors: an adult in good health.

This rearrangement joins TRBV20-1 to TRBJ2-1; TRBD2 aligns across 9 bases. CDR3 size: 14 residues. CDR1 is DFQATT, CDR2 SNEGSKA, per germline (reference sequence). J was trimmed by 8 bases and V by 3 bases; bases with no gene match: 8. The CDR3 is CSASRGGVGDEQFF. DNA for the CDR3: TGCAGTGCTAGTCGCGGGGGGGTTGGTGATGAGCAGTTCTTC.

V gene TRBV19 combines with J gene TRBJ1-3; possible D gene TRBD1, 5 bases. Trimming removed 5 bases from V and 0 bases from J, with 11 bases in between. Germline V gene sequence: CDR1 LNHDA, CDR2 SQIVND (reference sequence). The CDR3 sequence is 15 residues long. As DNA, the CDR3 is TGTGCCAGTAGTGTTCAGGGTAGCTCTGGAAACACCATATATTTT. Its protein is CASSVQGSSGNTIYF.

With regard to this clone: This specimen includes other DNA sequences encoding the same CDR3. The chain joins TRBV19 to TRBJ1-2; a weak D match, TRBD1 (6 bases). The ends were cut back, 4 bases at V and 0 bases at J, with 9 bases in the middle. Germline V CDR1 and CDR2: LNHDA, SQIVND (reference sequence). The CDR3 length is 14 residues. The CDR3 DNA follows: TGTGCCAGTAGTACCCGGACAGCTAACTATGGCTACACCTTC. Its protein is CASSTRTANYGYTF.

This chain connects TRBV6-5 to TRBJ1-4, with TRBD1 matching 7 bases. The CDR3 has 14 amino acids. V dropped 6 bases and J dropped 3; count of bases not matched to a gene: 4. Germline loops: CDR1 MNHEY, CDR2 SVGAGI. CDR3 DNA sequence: TGTGCCAGCAGCCAGGGGGTAGCTAATGAAAAACTGTTTTTT. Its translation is CASSQGVANEKLFF.

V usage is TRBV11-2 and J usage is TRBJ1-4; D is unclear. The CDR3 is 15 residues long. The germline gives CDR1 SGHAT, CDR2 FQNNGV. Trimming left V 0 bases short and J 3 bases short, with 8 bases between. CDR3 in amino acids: CASSLEGIANEKLFF. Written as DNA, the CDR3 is TGTGCCAGCAGCTTAGAAGGGATCGCTAATGAAAAACTGTTTTTT.